This entry features one T cell receptor (beta chain) sequence. Its antigen remains unidentified. The source of the sample is a study of OX40 agonist ivuxolimab in advanced cancers. General observations from the study: Expanded clones were, on average, more numerous among CD8+ T cells than CD4+.

Germline-derived CDR1 and CDR2 are SEHNR and FQNEAQ (reference sequence). CDR3 length: 18 amino acids. V lost 2 bases to trimming and J lost 1 base; unmatched junction nucleotides: 6. TCRdb keeps only in-frame clones here, not all; method: immunoSEQ multiplex PCR. This sample has tens of thousands of clones, with approximately 90% found just once. The chain uses TRBV7-9 and TRBJ2-7; 15 bases align to TRBD2. The origin of this receptor is an adult with an advanced solid tumor such as melanoma, head and neck, liver or kidney cancer. The sample here was CD4+ or CD8+ T cells sorted from blood, taken in a trial of the OX40 agonist ivuxolimab. Here the CDR3 reads CASSLYGLAGGPSYEQYF. CDR3 sequence (DNA): TGTGCCAGCAGCTTATACGGACTAGCGGGAGGGCCGTCCTACGAGCAGTACTTC.